This T cell receptor (beta chain) was sequenced during a study of PD-L1 blockade in urothelial cancer. The V segment lost 7 bases and the J segment 3 bases; nucleotides outside the gene matches: 8. The CDR3 consists of 15 residues. Germline loops: CDR1 SGHAT, CDR2 FQNNGV. For each patient, 1 to 8 samples were obtained, pretreatment and on-treatment. Assay: immunoSEQ multiplex PCR; the TCRdb copy retains only in-frame clones and omits some. In the table there are approximately 24,000 clones, approximately 90% of which are singletons. The starting material was PBMCs, obtained around atezolizumab (anti-PD-L1) treatment. This clonotype was sampled from a man over 45 with urothelial cancer. The chain links TRBV11-2 to TRBJ2-3; 9 nucleotides align to TRBD1. The CDR3 region has the DNA TGTGCCAGCACCATATCCGGGACAGGGACAGATACGCAGTATTTT. Protein sequence: CASTISGTGTDTQYF.